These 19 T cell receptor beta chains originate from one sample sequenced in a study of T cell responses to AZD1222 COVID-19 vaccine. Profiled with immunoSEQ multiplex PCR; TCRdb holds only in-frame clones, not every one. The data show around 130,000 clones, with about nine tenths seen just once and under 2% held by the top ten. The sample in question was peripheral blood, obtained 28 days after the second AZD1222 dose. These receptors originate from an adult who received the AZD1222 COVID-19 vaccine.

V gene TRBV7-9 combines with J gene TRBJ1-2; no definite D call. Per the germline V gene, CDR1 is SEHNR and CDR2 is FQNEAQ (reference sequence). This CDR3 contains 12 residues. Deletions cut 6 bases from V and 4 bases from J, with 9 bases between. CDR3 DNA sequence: TGTGCCAGCAGTTCACAAAGCTATGGCTACACCTTC. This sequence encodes CASSSQSYGYTF.

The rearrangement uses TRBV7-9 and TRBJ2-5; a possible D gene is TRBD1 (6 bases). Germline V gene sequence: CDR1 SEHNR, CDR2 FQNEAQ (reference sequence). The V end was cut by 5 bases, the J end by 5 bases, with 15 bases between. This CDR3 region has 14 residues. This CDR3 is CASSPGSGVETQYF. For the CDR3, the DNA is TGTGCCAGCAGCCCAGGGTCAGGGGTGGAGACCCAGTACTTC.

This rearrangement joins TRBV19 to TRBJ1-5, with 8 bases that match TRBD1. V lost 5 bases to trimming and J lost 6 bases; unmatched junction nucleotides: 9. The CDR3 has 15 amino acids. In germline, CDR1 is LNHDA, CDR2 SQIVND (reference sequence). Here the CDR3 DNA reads TGTGCCAGTAGTTATTCGCAGGGGGCGGCTCAGCCCCAGCATTTT. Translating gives CASSYSQGAAQPQHF.

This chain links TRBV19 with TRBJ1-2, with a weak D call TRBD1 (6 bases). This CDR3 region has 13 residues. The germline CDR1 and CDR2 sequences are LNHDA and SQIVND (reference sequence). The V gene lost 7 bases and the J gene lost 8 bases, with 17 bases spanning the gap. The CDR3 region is CASNLGGAYGYTF. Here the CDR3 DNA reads TGTGCCAGTAACCTGGGGGGGGCCTACGGCTACACCTTC.

In DNA form, the CDR3 reads TGTGCCAGCAGCCAGGGCCCTGTCGGCGGATATGGCTACACCTTC. Amino acids: CASSQGPVGGYGYTF. This chain joins TRBV7-6 and TRBJ1-2; D may be TRBD1 (5 bases). Germline lookup yields CDR1 SGHVS and CDR2 FNYEAQ. Trimming removed 5 bases at V and 5 bases at J, with 18 bases between. CDR3 length: 15 residues. Looking up the rest from reference TRBV7-6 and TRBJ1-2 gives the full variable domain: GAGVSQSPRYKVTKRGQDVALRCDPISGHVSLYWYRQALGQGPEFLTYFNYEAQQDKSGLPNDRFSAERPEGSISTLTIQRTEQRDSAMYRCASSQGPVGGYGYTFGSGTRLTVV.

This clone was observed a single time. CDR3 amino acids: CASSATGGAHGYTF. The CDR3 DNA is TGTGCCAGCAGCGCGACAGGGGGCGCACATGGCTACACCTTC. This chain joins TRBV9 and TRBJ1-2; TRBD1 matches at 10 bases. This CDR3 spans 14 amino acids. J lost 6 bases, V lost 3 bases, and 5 bases had no gene match. The germline V gene encodes CDR1 SGDLS and CDR2 YYNGEE.

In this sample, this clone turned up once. The CDR3 bases are TGTGCCAGCAGGGGGGCCTTTGAGACCCAGTACTTC. Translating it yields CASRGAFETQYF. The genes are TRBV7-2 and TRBJ2-5; possibly TRBD1 for D (6 bases). Germline-derived CDR1 and CDR2 are SGHTA and FQGNSA. V was trimmed by 6 bases and J by 5 bases, leaving 10 bases between them. This CDR3 contains 12 residues.

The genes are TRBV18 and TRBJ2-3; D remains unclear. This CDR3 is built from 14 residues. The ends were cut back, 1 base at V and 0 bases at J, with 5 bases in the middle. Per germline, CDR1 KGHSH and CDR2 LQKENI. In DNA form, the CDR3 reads TGTGCCAGCTCACCACTAGGGAGCACAGATACGCAGTATTTT. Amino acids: CASSPLGSTDTQYF. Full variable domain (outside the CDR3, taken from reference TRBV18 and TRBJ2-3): NAGVMQNPRHLVRRRGQEARLRCSPMKGHSHVYWYRQLPEEGLKFMVYLQKENIIDESGMPKERFSAEFPKEGPSILRIQQVVRGDSAAYFCASSPLGSTDTQYFGPGTRLTVL.

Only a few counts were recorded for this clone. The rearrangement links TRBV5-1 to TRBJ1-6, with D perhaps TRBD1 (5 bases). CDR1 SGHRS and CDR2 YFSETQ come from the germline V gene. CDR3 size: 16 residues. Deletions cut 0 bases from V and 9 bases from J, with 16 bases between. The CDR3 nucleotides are TGCGCCAGCAGCTTGGCGTTTTTGGGGGTAGGTTCACCCCTCCACTTT. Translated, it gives CASSLAFLGVGSPLHF. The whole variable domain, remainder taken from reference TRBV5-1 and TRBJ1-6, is KAGVTQTPRYLIKTRGQQVTLSCSPISGHRSVSWYQQTPGQGLQFLFEYFSETQRNKGNFPGRFSGRQFSNSRSEMNVSTLELGDSALYLCASSLAFLGVGSPLHFGNGTRLTVT.

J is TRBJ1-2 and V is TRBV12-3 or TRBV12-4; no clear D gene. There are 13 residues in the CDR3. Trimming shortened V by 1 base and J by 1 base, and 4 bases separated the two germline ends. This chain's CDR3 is CASSLGHNYGYTF. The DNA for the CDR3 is TGTGCCAGCAGTTTAGGACATAACTATGGCTACACCTTC.

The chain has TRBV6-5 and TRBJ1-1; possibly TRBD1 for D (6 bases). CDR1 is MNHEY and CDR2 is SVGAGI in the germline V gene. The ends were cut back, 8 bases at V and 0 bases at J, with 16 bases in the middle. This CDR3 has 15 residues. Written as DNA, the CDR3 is TGTGCCAGCGGTTTAACAGGGTCCTTGAACACTGAAGCTTTCTTT. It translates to CASGLTGSLNTEAFF.

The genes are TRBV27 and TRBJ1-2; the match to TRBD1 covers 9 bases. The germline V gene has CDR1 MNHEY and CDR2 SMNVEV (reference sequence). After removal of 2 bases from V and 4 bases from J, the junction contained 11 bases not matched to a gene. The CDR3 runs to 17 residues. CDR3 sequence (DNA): TGTGCCAGCAGTTTAATGGGACAGGGCGCCCCCCGCTATGGCTACACCTTC. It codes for CASSLMGQGAPRYGYTF.

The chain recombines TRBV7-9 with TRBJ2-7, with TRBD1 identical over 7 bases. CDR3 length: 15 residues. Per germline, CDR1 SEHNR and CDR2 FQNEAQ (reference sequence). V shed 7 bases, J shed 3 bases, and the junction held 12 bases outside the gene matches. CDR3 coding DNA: TGTGCCAGCACCTCCCCGGGACAGCCGGACTACGAGCAGTACTTC. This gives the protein CASTSPGQPDYEQYF. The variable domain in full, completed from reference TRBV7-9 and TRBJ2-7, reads DTGVSQNPRHKITKRGQNVTFRCDPISEHNRLYWYRQTLGQGPEFLTYFQNEAQLEKSRLLSDRFSAERPKGSFSTLEIQRTEQGDSAMYLCASTSPGQPDYEQYFGPGTRLTVT.

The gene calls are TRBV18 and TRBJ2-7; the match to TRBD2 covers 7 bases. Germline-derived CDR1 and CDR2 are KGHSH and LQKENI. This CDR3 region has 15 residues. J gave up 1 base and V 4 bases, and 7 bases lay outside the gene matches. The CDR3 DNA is TGTGCCAGCTCACTCGCAGCGGGGCTATCCTACGAGCAGTACTTC. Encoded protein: CASSLAAGLSYEQYF.

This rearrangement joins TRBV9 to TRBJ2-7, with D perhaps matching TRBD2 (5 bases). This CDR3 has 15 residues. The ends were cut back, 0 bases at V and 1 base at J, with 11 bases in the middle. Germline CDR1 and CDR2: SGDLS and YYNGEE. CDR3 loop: CASSVGASSSYEQYF. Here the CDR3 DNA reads TGTGCCAGCAGCGTAGGGGCTAGCAGTTCCTACGAGCAGTACTTC. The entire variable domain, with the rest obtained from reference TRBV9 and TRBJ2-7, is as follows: DSGVTQTPKHLITATGQRVTLRCSPRSGDLSVYWYQQSLDQGLQFLIQYYNGEERAKGNILERFSAQQFPDLHSELNLSSLELGDSALYFCASSVGASSSYEQYFGPGTRLTVT.

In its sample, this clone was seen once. CDR3 in DNA: TGTGCCAGCAGCCCGGGACAGTGGAACTATGGCTACACCTTC. The encoded protein is CASSPGQWNYGYTF. The chain has TRBV5-6 and TRBJ1-2, with 7 bases that match TRBD1. Germline assignment: CDR1 SGHDT and CDR2 YYEEEE. Unmatched junction bases numbered 5, after V lost 4 bases and J lost 2 bases. The CDR3 is made up of 14 amino acids.

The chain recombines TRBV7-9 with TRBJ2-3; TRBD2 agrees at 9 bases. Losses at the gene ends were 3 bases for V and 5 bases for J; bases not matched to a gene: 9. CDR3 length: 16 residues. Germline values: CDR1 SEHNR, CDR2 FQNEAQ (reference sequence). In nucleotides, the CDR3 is TGTGCCAGCAGCTTTGCTAGCGGGGTTAGCCTAGATACGCAGTATTTT. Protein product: CASSFASGVSLDTQYF.

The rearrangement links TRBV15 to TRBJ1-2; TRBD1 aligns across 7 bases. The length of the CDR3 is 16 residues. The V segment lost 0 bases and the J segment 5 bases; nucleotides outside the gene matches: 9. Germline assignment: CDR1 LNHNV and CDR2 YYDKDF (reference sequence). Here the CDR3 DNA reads TGTGCCACCAGCAGAGATCGGTCAGGGGGACCTTATGGCTACACCTTC. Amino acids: CATSRDRSGGPYGYTF.

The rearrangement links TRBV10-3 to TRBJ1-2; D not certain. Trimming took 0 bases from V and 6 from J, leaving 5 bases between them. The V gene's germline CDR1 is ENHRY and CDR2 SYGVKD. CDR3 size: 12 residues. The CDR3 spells CAISESLNGYTF. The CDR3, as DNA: TGTGCCATCAGTGAGTCCTTAAATGGCTACACCTTC.